This entry concerns a single T cell receptor (beta chain). Antigen specificity is unknown. TCRdb derives one entry per CDR3 protein from the 5' RACE reads, leaving out DNA. This sample's clone table lists about 420,000 distinct CDR3 sequences. This sample was included in a study of monozygotic twins with inflammatory bowel disease. CDR1 SGHTA and CDR2 FQGNSA come from the germline V gene. CDR3 length: 12 amino acids. Study-level points and caveats: It was in IBD patients that TCRbeta diversity (inverse Simpson) was lower than in healthy co-twins. The data offered no way to tell different T cell subtypes apart.

The sequenced sample was blood. This rearrangement joins TRBV7-2 to TRBJ2-1. The sequence was obtained from a human donor with ulcerative colitis or Crohn's disease, or a healthy co-twin of an affected twin (not recorded which). CDR3 sequence reads: CASSHQQFGQFF.